This is a list of T cell receptor beta chains from one sample in a study of T cells in localized non-small cell lung cancer. Assay: immunoSEQ multiplex PCR; the TCRdb copy retains only in-frame clones and omits some. Seen here are 50,000 to 75,000 clones, roughly 90% observed once, and the top ten hold roughly a fifth. The sequencing used peripheral blood, collected before any cancer treatment. The receptors derive from a man aged 35-75 years with stage I squamous cell lung carcinoma. Each CDR3 is given with its conserved first and last residue. The D gene is left open where the match is weak. Rows may omit the clone size; those that give it use once, few, many or a size class.

few,TRBJ1-5,.,TRBV7-9,CASSYNLNQPQHF,TGTGCCAGCAGTTACAATCTCAATCAGCCCCAGCATTTT
.,TRBJ1-4,.,TRBV29-1,CSVDATEGKLFF,TGCAGCGTTGACGCCACGGAGGGGAAACTGTTTTTT
.,TRBJ2-1,.,TRBV19,CASTRKQGYNEQFF,TGTGCCAGTACCAGAAAACAGGGCTACAATGAGCAGTTCTTC
.,TRBJ1-4,TRBD1,TRBV6-5,CASRGTDEKLFF,TGTGCCAGCAGAGGGACAGATGAAAAACTGTTTTTT
.,TRBJ1-5,.,TRBV28,CASYRPSRWSGNQPQHF,TGTGCCTCCTACAGACCCAGCCGGTGGAGTGGCAATCAGCCCCAGCATTTT
.,TRBJ2-1,.,TRBV7-2,CASSLARADNEQFF,TGTGCCAGCAGCTTAGCCCGCGCGGACAATGAGCAGTTCTTC
.,TRBJ2-5,.,TRBV7-9,CASSRALGASGEQYF,TGTGCCAGCAGCCGAGCGTTGGGGGCTTCAGGGGAGCAGTACTTC
.,TRBJ2-7,.,TRBV9,CASSVDPVSSYEQYF,TGTGCCAGCAGCGTAGACCCGGTAAGCTCCTACGAGCAGTACTTC
once,TRBJ2-2,.,TRBV7-2,CASSPRSVPSGNGELFF,TGTGCCAGCAGCCCCCGTAGCGTGCCCTCGGGTAACGGGGAGCTGTTTTTT
.,TRBJ1-5,TRBD1,TRBV10-3,CAISTGQGLNQPQHF,TGTGCCATCAGTACGGGACAGGGGTTGAATCAGCCCCAGCATTTT
once,TRBJ2-1,.,TRBV7-2,CASKPVGSYNEQFF,TGTGCCAGCAAACCGGTTGGCTCCTACAATGAGCAGTTCTTC
once,TRBJ1-1,.,TRBV28,CASSQGSTGWTEAFF,TGTGCCAGCAGCCAGGGAAGCACGGGGTGGACTGAAGCTTTCTTT
.,TRBJ2-7,.,TRBV9,CASSVDTSGGEQYF,TGTGCCAGCAGCGTAGATACCTCTGGGGGCGAGCAGTACTTC
.,TRBJ2-3,.,TRBV7-2,CASSLGGGGADTQYF,TGTGCCAGCAGCTTAGGGGGCGGAGGGGCAGATACGCAGTATTTT
.,TRBJ1-5,.,TRBV19,CASSGMVPGLQGNQPQHF,TGTGCCAGTAGTGGCATGGTACCGGGACTCCAAGGCAATCAGCCCCAGCATTTT
.,TRBJ1-1,.,TRBV25-1,CASSESPSEAFF,TGTGCCAGCAGTGAATCGCCTTCTGAAGCTTTCTTT
.,TRBJ2-3,TRBD2,TRBV10-3,CAINEGDLSGSRNTQYF,TGTGCCATCAATGAAGGAGATTTAAGCGGGAGTAGGAATACGCAGTATTTT
.,TRBJ1-1,.,TRBV2,CASRDSWAVNTEAFF,TGTGCCAGCAGGGATTCTTGGGCGGTGAACACTGAAGCTTTCTTT
.,TRBJ1-3,.,TRBV4-3,CASSQDVTGSGNTIYF,TGCGCCAGCAGCCAAGATGTGACCGGCTCTGGAAACACCATATATTTT
.,TRBJ2-1,TRBD2,TRBV19,CASSIGLAENNEQFF,TGTGCCAGTAGTATAGGTCTAGCGGAGAACAATGAGCAGTTCTTC
.,TRBJ2-7,TRBD1,TRBV6-1,CASSNRGLYEQYF,TGTGCCAGCAGTAACAGGGGGCTCTACGAGCAGTACTTC
.,TRBJ2-3,.,TRBV27,CASSSPGTTQYF,TGTGCCAGCAGTTCCCCCGGGACCACGCAGTATTTT
.,TRBJ1-4,.,TRBV4-3,CASSQGTGTNEKLFF,TGCGCCAGCAGCCAAGGCACCGGCACTAATGAAAAACTGTTTTTT
.,TRBJ2-3,.,TRBV30,CAWHGTSTDTQYF,TGTGCCTGGCACGGGACTAGCACAGATACGCAGTATTTT
.,TRBJ1-2,TRBD1,TRBV14,CASSQLPGQGVYGYTF,TGTGCCAGCAGCCAACTTCCTGGACAGGGCGTCTATGGCTACACCTTC
.,TRBJ1-2,TRBD1,TRBV4-2,CASSQEPGQSNYGYTF,TGTGCCAGCAGCCAAGAACCGGGACAGTCTAACTATGGCTACACCTTC
.,TRBJ1-2,.,TRBV15,CATSRDRAYGYTF,TGTGCCACCAGCAGAGATCGAGCCTATGGCTACACCTTC
.,TRBJ1-5,.,TRBV7-2,CASSLVGGRQPQHF,TGTGCCAGCAGCTTAGTGGGGGGGAGGCAGCCCCAGCATTTT
.,TRBJ2-3,.,TRBV7-2,CASSLSGEVTDTQYF,TGTGCCAGCAGCCTTAGCGGAGAAGTCACAGATACGCAGTATTTT
once,TRBJ2-7,TRBD1,TRBV5-1,CASSAGQGAGEQYF,TGCGCCAGCAGCGCGGGACAGGGGGCGGGGGAGCAGTACTTC
few,TRBJ2-1,TRBD1,TRBV18,CASEGQGTGVYNEQFF,TGTGCCAGCGAAGGTCAAGGGACAGGGGTGTACAATGAGCAGTTCTTC
.,TRBJ1-4,TRBD1,TRBV19,CASSPTDRGDEKLFF,TGTGCCAGTAGTCCAACCGACAGGGGCGATGAAAAACTGTTTTTT
.,TRBJ1-5,.,TRBV5-4,CASSDGQHNQPQHF,TGTGCCAGCAGTGATGGACAGCACAATCAGCCCCAGCATTTT
.,TRBJ1-2,.,TRBV28,CAIKTVGYGYTF,TGTGCCATCAAAACGGTTGGCTATGGCTACACCTTC
.,TRBJ1-4,TRBD1,TRBV27,CASSRGQGAREKLFF,TGTGCCAGCAGTCGCGGACAGGGGGCCCGGGAAAAACTGTTTTTT
.,TRBJ1-5,TRBD1,TRBV15,CATSGGTVLALGNQPQHF,TGTGCCACCAGCGGTGGGACAGTTCTCGCCCTGGGGAATCAGCCCCAGCATTTT
.,TRBJ1-2,.,TRBV13,CASSLAEFYGYTF,TGTGCCAGCAGCTTAGCCGAGTTCTATGGCTACACCTTC
.,TRBJ1-2,TRBD1,TRBV11-2,CASVRDRGPRGYTF,TGTGCCAGCGTCCGGGACAGGGGGCCTAGGGGCTACACCTTC
.,TRBJ2-3,TRBD2,TRBV5-4,CASSLRLAGVADTQYF,TGTGCCAGCAGTCTGAGACTAGCGGGAGTTGCAGATACGCAGTATTTT
.,TRBJ2-1,TRBD2,TRBV19,CASSRTSGYNEQFF,TGTGCCAGTAGCCGAACTAGCGGTTACAATGAGCAGTTCTTC
.,TRBJ2-3,.,TRBV7-3,CASRLQRTDTQYF,TGTGCCAGCAGATTACAGCGCACAGATACGCAGTATTTT
.,TRBJ2-7,TRBD1,TRBV19,CASSRTGPYEQYF,TGTGCCAGTAGTAGGACAGGGCCCTACGAGCAGTACTTC
.,TRBJ1-2,.,TRBV19,CASSIRYGYTF,TGTGCCAGTAGTATCCGGTATGGCTACACCTTC
.,TRBJ1-5,.,TRBV6-6,CASSYSGSYSNQPQHF,TGTGCCAGCAGTTACTCCGGGTCTTATAGCAATCAGCCCCAGCATTTT